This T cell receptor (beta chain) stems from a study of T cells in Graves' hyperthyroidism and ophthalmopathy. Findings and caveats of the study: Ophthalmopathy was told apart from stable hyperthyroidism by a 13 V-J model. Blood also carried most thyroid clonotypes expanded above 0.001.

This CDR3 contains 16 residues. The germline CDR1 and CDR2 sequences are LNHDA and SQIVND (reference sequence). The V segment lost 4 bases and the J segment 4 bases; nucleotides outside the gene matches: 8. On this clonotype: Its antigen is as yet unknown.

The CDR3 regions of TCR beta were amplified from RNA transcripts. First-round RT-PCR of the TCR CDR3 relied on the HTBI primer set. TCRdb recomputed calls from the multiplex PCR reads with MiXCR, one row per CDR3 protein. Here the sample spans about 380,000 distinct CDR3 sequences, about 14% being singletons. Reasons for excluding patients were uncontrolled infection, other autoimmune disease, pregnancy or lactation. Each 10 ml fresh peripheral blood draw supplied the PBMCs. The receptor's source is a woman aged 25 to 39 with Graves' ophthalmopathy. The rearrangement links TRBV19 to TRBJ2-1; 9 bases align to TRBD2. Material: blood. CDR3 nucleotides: TGTGCCAGTAGTAACCTCAAGCGGGGGGTGTACAATGAGCAGTTCTTC. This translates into CASSNLKRGVYNEQFF.